This T cell receptor beta chain was sequenced in a study of read filtering for tumor transcriptome and immune sequencing. Study information: The cohort had some 16 men and about 15 women aged roughly 40 to 90, mean about 67 years. By R-ISS, stages I, II and III held about 8, 15 and 7 patients. Study-level findings and limits: Dropping single-read clonotypes raised IR-seq and RNA-seq shared-clonotype correlation.

Germline values: CDR1 SQVTM, CDR2 ANQGSEA. V was shortened by 3 bases and J by 0 bases, with 9 bases between the two germline ends. CDR3 length: 14 residues. At the time of active disease, bone marrow was collected from every patient. This clonotype was seen ten or more times. Its specificity is not known. Molecular barcoded adaptors covering alpha/delta and beta/gamma chains were used on roughly 400 ng RNA. TCRdb reanalysed the reads using MiXCR and keeps one entry per CDR3 protein. This repertoire shows roughly 68,000 distinct CDR3 sequences, around 13% found once; its top ten account for roughly 45%.

The clonotype was recovered from a donor at least 40 years old with multiple myeloma. The V and J genes are TRBV29-1 and TRBJ2-1; possible D gene TRBD2, 5 bases. Source material: a population of CD138-negative cells sorted from bone marrow. CDR3: CSVDTAGSYNEQFF. The CDR3 nucleotides are TGCAGCGTTGATACCGCGGGCTCCTACAATGAGCAGTTCTTC.